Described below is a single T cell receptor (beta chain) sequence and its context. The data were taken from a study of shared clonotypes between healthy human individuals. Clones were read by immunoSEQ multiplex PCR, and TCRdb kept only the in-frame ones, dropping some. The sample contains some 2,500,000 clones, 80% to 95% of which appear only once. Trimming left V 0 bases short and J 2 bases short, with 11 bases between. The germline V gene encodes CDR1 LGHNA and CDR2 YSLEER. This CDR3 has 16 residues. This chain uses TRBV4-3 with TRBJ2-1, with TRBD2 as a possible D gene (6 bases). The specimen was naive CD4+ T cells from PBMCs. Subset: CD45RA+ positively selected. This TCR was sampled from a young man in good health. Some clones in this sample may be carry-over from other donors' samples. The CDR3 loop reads CASSQDIGGTYNEQFF. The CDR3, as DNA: TGCGCCAGCAGCCAAGATATCGGCGGGACCTACAATGAGCAGTTCTTC.